The subject of this entry is one TCR beta chain. Its antigen has not been determined. No quality values exist for individual bases; no much larger clone is one base distant. The sample comes from a study of cytomegalovirus exposure and HLA in healthy donors (dated 2017 in TCRdb). Background on the whole study: According to an earlier analysis of around 600 of the donors, 150 million to 200 million T cells yielded over 90 million unique TCR beta sequences and 276 Gb of sequence data. An early release covering just under 650 HLA-typed donors comprised approximately 300 gigabases of sequencing data and around 86 million unique TCR sequences. Among the roughly 390 genotyped donors, approximately 82% belonged to the genetic ancestry cluster associated with self-reported Caucasian donors. The study aimed to test whether signatures of past pathogen exposure could be identified by cataloging public T cell receptors. The study profiled the T cell repertoires of approximately 700 subjects by immunosequencing and related them to cytomegalovirus serostatus. Along with the approximately 700-subject first cohort, a separate validation cohort of over a hundred different subjects was used. To predict cytomegalovirus infection status, the study combined high-throughput TCR immunosequencing, statistical association of individual TCRs with disease status, and machine learning. A later analysis re-examined previously published TCR beta repertoires from around 670 donors and added high-resolution HLA genotyping to investigate patterns of TCR occurrence. In the later analysis, no new phenotypic data were used to find candidate immune exposures; instead, reliance was placed on TCR beta sequences and their occurrence across donors. In an earlier analysis of a few hundred of the donors, high-throughput TCR beta sequencing was used to judge whether each TCR beta V gene segment behaved as functional or pseudogenic. Alongside the repertoire data, information on donor age, sex, ethnicity and CMV serostatus was compiled. Genome-wide SNP genotypes for about 55% of the roughly 670 donors were used in a later genetic analysis, which treated that subset as a discovery cohort. All discovery cohort repertoires had been generated on a single sequencing platform. HLA typing covered class I and class II loci at four-digit resolution. Typing coverage varied by locus: roughly 629-640 donors for A, B, C, DRB1 and DQB1; some 520 for DQA1; about 570 for DPA1; more than 450 for DPB1. Roughly 5 DR-DQ haplotypes were handled as single units for association and clustering, since linkage in the cohort was strong. Among about 410 genotyped donors of the cohort, an average of around 240,000 unique TCR beta nucleotide sequences was sequenced per donor, of which about 18% were non-productive. General conclusions and limits of the study: In this cohort, only TCR beta chains were sequenced, and detectable features were limited by the absence of alpha or paired-chain data. According to the authors, the approach could potentially be generalized to other disease states and immunological phenotypes. In vitro tests confirmed that three of the cytomegalovirus-associated TCR beta chains recognize cytomegalovirus antigens. Linkage disequilibrium might explain the correlated functional status among segregating V segments, but an unknown experimental factor could not be ruled out. CMV serostatus was the only immune exposure information available for the cohort. The earlier analysis of around 600 of the donors excluded some 16 rarely observed V segments, including chromosome 9 orphons, because counts were too low. An association between a missense DCLRE1C variant and V-gene and J-gene trimming of TCR beta chains was found in a later genetic analysis and replicated in an independent cohort. A cluster of highly shared sequence variants was judged likely to be a technical artifact of the sequencing pipeline. Compared with the roughly 720-donor mean, donors in an Asian-associated ancestry cluster had fewer N-insertions in productive TCRs, according to a later genetic analysis. At a false discovery rate of 0.05, a later analysis linked 15,000 to 20,000 TCR beta sequences to specific HLA alleles. In a later analysis, HLA-associated TCR beta chains were found to be more clonally expanded and to have lower generation probabilities than equally common non-associated chains. Most CMV-associated TCR beta chains appeared to be HLA-restricted in a later analysis, and the HLA associations seemed to be driven largely by CMV exposure. A further reported finding was that TCR beta sequences accurately predicted the HLA-A and HLA-B alleles for most subjects in the first cohort. According to a later analysis, TCR association rates differed among HLA loci, with DRB1 alleles showing the most associated TCRs and HLA-C alleles showing the fewest. Sequencing depth was assumed to be roughly uniform across donors in the presence/absence analyses, though that assumption may not hold. In a later analysis, several top co-occurrence clusters were reported to appear linked to parvovirus B19, influenza, CMV and Epstein-Barr virus. When HLA alleles, especially DR and DQ, strongly co-occurred, TCR associations were difficult to assign to individual alleles. The study listed 150 to 200 TCR beta chains as associated with cytomegalovirus. In an earlier analysis of some 540 of the donors, most TCR beta V segments appeared in productive rearrangements about 87% or about 30% of the time, broadly matching IMGT annotations. Because HLA typing was missing for some donors at each locus, association tests included only the typed subset. The classifier was reported to diagnose cytomegalovirus status with high specificity and sensitivity in both the original cohort and the validation cohort. Most TCR sequences were observed very rarely across donors, whereas some public TCRs were present in many individuals.

Library prep was done by the immunoSEQ multiplex PCR assay. The multiplex PCR relied on a mix of 60 forward primers for TCR Vbeta segments and 13 reverse primers for TCR Jbeta segments. The CDR3 region of rearranged TCR beta genes was amplified from genomic DNA by a multiplex PCR assay. The amplified TCR beta libraries were sequenced on the Illumina HiSeq System as 87-base-pair reads. Per the original workflow: In a later analysis, tens of millions of unique TCR beta chains were counted across the 650 to 750 repertoires, and about 10 million of these chains were shared by at least two donors. A nearest-neighbor algorithm error-corrected the raw reads and collapsed the reads into unique sequences, merging closely related sequences to remove PCR and sequencing errors. V, D and J gene segments were assigned by aligning CDR3 sequences to IMGT reference sequences. For a sequence to be retained, a match of at least six nucleotides was required to both a V gene segment and a J gene segment. A rearrangement counted as productive if the CDR3 had no stop codons and remained in frame with V and J, and every other rearrangement counted as non-productive. CDR3 was defined by IMGT convention, running from the second conserved V-encoded cysteine to the conserved J-encoded phenylalanine. In an earlier analysis of around 640 of the donors, sequences lacking an unambiguous match to a single V gene segment were excluded. An earlier analysis of approximately 590 of the donors called V segments functional above 56.7% productive rearrangements and segregating when the between-donor standard deviation exceeded 5%. A statistical classification framework was developed to diagnose cytomegalovirus status using the catalog of TCR beta chain sequences. In a later analysis, V and J genes were assigned by comparing TCR nucleotide sequences against IMGT/GENE-DB human TR gene sequences. In a later analysis, CDR3 sequences and most-parsimonious VDJ recombination scenarios were assigned using the TCRdist pipeline. In a later analysis, each TCR beta chain was defined by its CDR3 amino acid sequence together with its V-gene family, and reads without a unique V-gene family were excluded. In a later analysis, a few hundred highly shared, low-generation-probability nucleotide sequences were removed to address suspected cross-contamination and a sequencing artifact. A later analysis calculated a clonal expansion index for each public chain from normalized within-repertoire ranks of inferred template counts. In a later analysis, generation probabilities were computed with a VDJ recombination model fitted to out-of-frame rearrangements, and the resulting probabilities were checked against IGoR. In a later analysis, TCR-TCR, TCR-HLA and TCR-CMV co-occurrence was scored with hypergeometric tests, and a repertoire-size bias correction was applied to TCR pairs. In a later analysis, false discovery rates were estimated by permuting HLA or CMV assignments 20 times. A later analysis grouped co-occurring TCRs with DBSCAN, adding TCRdist sequence similarity when clustering within HLA-allele-positive subsets. Repertoires with fewer than 30,000 or more than 120,000 public chains, plus five repertoires with anomalous nucleotide sharing, were excluded from co-occurrence clustering. Entries here come from immuneACCESS through TCRdb and include only in-frame sequences with V and J called. Some clones fail to appear in such tables; in the studies checked, an unresolved V gene covers under half of the shortfall, and the cause of the remainder is unknown. Clone size and V and J calls were adopted from that table, with D and trimming inferred from the DNA. The sample records 120,000 to 150,000 clones, under 80% of which are singletons. The ten top clones hold approximately 2.8% of the sample.

The cohort comprised some 680 healthy bone marrow donors. At the time of sampling, all cohort members were nominally healthy, though unrecorded immune exposures were likely present. The donor was CMV seronegative and was included in the group of over 300 seronegative cohort members. Each donor provided a peripheral blood sample, and peripheral blood mononuclear cells were used for TCR beta sequencing. The Qiagen DNeasy Blood Extraction Kit was used to extract genomic DNA from the blood cell samples. The sample was PBMCs. The sequence was obtained from a male donor in good health and CMV-seronegative.

The CDR3 here reads CASSLNLRLAGYNEQFF. DNA sequence: TGTGCCAGCAGCTTGAATCTAAGACTAGCGGGGTACAATGAGCAGTTCTTC. The chain was built from TRBV7-2 and TRBJ2-1, and 11 junction bases match TRBD2. Ends trimmed: V by 3 bases, J by 4 bases; bases unmatched to a gene: 8. CDR1 is given as SGHTA and CDR2 as FQGNSA, both from the germline V gene. The CDR3 starts with the cysteine, ends with the phenylalanine, and has 17 residues. Only the CDR3 part of the read is kept: 51 bases, read in frame from the first base. Outside the CDR3, residues come from the reference TRBV7-2 and TRBJ2-1 proteins, so the full variable domain is: GAGVSQSPSNKVTEKGKDVELRCDPISGHTALYWYRQSLGQGLEFLIYFQGNSAPDKSGLPSDRFSAERTGGSVSTLTIQRTQQEDSAVYLCASSLNLRLAGYNEQFFGPGTRLTVL.